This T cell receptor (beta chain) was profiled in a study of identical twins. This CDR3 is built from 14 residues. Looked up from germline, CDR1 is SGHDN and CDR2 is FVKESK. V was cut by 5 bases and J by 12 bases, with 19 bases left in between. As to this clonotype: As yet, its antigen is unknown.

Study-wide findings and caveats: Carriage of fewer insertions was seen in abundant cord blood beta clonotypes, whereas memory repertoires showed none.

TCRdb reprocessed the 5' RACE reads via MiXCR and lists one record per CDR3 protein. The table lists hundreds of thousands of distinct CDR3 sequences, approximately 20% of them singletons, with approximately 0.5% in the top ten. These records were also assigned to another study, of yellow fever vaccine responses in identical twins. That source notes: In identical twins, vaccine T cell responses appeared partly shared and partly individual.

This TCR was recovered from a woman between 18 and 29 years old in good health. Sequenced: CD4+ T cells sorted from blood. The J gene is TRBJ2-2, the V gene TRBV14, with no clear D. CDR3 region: CASSDPRAPFKLFF. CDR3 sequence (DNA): TGTGCCAGCAGCGACCCCCGGGCGCCTTTCAAGCTGTTTTTT.